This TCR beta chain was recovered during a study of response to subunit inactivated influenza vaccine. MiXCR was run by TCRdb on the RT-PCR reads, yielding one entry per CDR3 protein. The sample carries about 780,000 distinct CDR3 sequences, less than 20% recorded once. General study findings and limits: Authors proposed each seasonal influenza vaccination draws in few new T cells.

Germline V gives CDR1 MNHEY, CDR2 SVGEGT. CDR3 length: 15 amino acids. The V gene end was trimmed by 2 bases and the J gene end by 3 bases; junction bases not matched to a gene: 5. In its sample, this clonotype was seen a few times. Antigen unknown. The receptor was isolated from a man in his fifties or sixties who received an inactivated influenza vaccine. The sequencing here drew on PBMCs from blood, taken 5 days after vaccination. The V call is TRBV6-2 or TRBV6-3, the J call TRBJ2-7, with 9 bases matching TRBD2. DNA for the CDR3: TGTGCCAGCAGTTACAAGAGCGGGAGGATCTACGAGCAGTACTTC. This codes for CASSYKSGRIYEQYF.